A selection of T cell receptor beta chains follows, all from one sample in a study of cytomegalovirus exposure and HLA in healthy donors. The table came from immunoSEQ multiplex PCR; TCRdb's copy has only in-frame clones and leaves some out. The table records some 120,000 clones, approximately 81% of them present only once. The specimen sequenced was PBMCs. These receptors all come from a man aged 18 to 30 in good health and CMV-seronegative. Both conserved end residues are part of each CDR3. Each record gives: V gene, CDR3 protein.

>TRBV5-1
CASSLDAGSGRSTDTQYF
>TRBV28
CASSLPNTGVQYF
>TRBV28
CASSLGGNFRNGYTF
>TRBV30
CAWSGTFYNEQFF
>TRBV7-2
CASSWTAGSSTDTQYF
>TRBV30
CAWSVPGQFQETQYF
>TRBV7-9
CASSRTGDLGGYTF
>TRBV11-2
CASSLALAGGDTQYF
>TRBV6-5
CASSYRQGAEQYF
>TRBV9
CASSVDRREPYNEQFF
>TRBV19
CASSAGTGFLIGYTF
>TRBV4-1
CASSHSRLAGGPDNEQFF
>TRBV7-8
CASSPRDTLSNQPQHF
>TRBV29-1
CSVVRDSLSGANVLTF
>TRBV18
CASSPPGLAVDTQYF
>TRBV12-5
CASARREETQYF
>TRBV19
CASSAGTADTNYGYTF
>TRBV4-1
CASSQPPRRLGELFF
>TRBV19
CASSNLGGNQPQHF
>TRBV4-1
CASSQVARNQPQHF
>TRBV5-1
CASSFVQGPGNTIYF